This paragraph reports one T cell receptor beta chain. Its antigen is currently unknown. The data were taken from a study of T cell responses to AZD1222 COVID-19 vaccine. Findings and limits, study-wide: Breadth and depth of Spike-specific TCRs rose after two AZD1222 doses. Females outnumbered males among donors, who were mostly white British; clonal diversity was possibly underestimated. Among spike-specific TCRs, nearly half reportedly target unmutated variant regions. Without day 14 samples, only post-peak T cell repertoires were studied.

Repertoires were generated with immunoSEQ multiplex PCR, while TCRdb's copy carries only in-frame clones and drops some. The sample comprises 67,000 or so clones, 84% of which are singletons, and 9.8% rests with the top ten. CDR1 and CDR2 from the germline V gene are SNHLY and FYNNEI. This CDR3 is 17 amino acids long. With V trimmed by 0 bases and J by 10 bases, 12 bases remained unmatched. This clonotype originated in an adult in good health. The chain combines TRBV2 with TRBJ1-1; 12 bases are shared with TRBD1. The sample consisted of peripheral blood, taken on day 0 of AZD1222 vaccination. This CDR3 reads CASSEALLGQGAFRAFF. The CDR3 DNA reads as TGTGCCAGCAGTGAAGCGCTTCTGGGACAGGGGGCTTTCCGAGCTTTCTTT.